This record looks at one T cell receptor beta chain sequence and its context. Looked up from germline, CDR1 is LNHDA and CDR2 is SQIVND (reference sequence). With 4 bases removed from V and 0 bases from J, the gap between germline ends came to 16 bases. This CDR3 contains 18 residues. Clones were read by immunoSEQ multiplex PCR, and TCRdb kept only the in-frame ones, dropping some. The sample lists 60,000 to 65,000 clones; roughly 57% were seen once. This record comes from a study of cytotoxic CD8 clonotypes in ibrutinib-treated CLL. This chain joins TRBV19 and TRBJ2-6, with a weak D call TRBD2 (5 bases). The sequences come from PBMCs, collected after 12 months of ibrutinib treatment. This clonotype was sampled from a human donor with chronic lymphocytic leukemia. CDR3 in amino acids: CASSTTRDSGSGANVLTF. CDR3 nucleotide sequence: TGTGCCAGTAGTACCACGAGGGATTCGGGCTCTGGGGCCAACGTCCTGACTTTC.